A single T cell receptor beta chain is shown here with its context. No antigen is known for it. No base-level quality is on record; no much larger clone is a single base apart. The data belong to a study of a mutant IDH1 vaccine in newly diagnosed glioma (dated by TCRdb to about 2021). Turning to the overall study: Vaccination was initiated 4-6 weeks after radiotherapy alone, or concurrently with temozolomide cycles in the chemotherapy-containing groups. The week-35 safety follow-up was designated visit V12, and the week-47 end of study was designated visit V13. Peripheral blood was collected at six visits: V03 (baseline), V05, V07, V10, V12 and V13. The approximately 29 treated patients were 62.5% male and about 38% female, with a mean age of approximately 40 years. Longitudinal TCRB deep sequencing was performed for some 25 treated patients wherever samples were available for exploratory analyses. Prior to enrollment, standard therapy consisting of radiotherapy alone, temozolomide alone, or radiochemotherapy with temozolomide had been administered to patients, with the combination being received by most patients.

Library preparation used the immunoSEQ multiplex PCR assay. Following the manufacturer's protocol, the hsTCRB Kit was used to amplify rearranged TCR beta chain sequences. TCRB libraries were sequenced on an Illumina MiSeq. As for the original processing: The kit vendor's proprietary platform handled demultiplexing, trimming and gene mapping. TCRdb took over this immuneACCESS table, retaining in-frame rearrangements with V and J assigned. Such tables are incomplete; in checked studies, under half of the missing clones stem from an unresolved V gene, and the remainder is unexplained. V and J calls and clone size follow that table, whereas D and trimming were derived from the DNA. For this sample the table gives around 70,000 clones, of which roughly 83% were detected only once. Less than 15% of the sample is taken by the ten largest. The time point label corresponds to: week 35, safety follow-up. Every vaccine dose consisted of 300 ug of a 20-mer mutant IDH1 peptide in Montanide, administered subcutaneously together with topical imiquimod. Across visits V03 through V10, patients got a total of eight vaccinations, given in weeks 1, 3, 5, 7, 11, 15, 19 and 23. Donors had newly diagnosed WHO grade 3 or 4 IDH1-mutant astrocytomas with loss of nuclear ATRX. The samples were drawn from NOA16, a multicentre, single-arm, open-label phase I trial in Germany that tested a mutant IDH1 peptide vaccine in humans for the first time. Genomic DNA for TCRB sequencing was extracted from EDTA blood using the DNeasy Blood and Tissue Kit.

Overall study outcomes, separate from this receptor: PBMC samples for TCRB deep sequencing were selected based on availability. Immune responses induced by the vaccine were seen in approximately 93% of patients across multiple MHC alleles. Pseudoprogression seemed to be unrelated to changes in the top peripheral T cell clonotypes found by TCRB sequencing. The authors noted that analyses of patient blood samples could not be reproduced because of sample limitations.

The material sequenced was PBMCs, taken from a glioma patient whose treatment included an IDH1 peptide vaccine. This receptor was obtained from a man aged 18 to 30 with glioma.

The CDR3 region reads CASSTTGGQGEQYF. The nucleotides are TGTGCCAGCAGCACGACAGGGGGCCAGGGCGAGCAGTACTTC. The chain joins TRBV7-9 to TRBJ2-7, with TRBD1 identical over 10 junction bases. V ends up 5 bases short and J 6 bases short, with an unmatched junction base count of 7. From cysteine to phenylalanine, the CDR3 is 14 amino acids long. Left in the record is the CDR3 DNA by itself, 42 bases read in frame from the first base. The germline V gene (reference sequence) sets CDR1 to SEHNR and CDR2 to FQNEAQ.